The 9 T cell receptor beta chains listed next were all sequenced from one sample in a study of blood T cell repertoires in COVID-19 (dated by TCRdb to 2020 to 2022). The receptor library was made with the immunoSEQ multiplex PCR assay. The immuneACCESS repertoire file appears here via TCRdb, limited to in-frame rearrangements. These files lack a portion of the clones; in checked studies, under half of the deficit traces to unresolved V genes, and the cause of the others is not known. This sample lists a few hundred thousand clones; almost 90% were detected once. 11% of the sample rests with the top ten. The source material was peripheral blood. The receptors were gathered from a woman in her thirties with COVID-19, enrolled during active disease.

The CDR3 region is CASSPEWRRGSPLHF. Here the CDR3 DNA reads TGTGCCAGCAGCCCCGAGTGGCGACGAGGCTCACCCCTCCACTTT. This chain connects TRBV7-6 to TRBJ1-6, with no clear D. V dropped 5 bases and J dropped 10 bases, with 18 bases sitting between them. Germline V lookup: CDR1 SGHVS, CDR2 FNYEAQ. The CDR3 is 15 residues long.

The rearrangement links TRBV4-1 to TRBJ2-7; 8 bases map to TRBD2. The CDR3 extends over 15 amino acids. Losses at the gene ends were 2 bases for V and 4 bases for J; bases not matched to a gene: 7. The germline CDR1 and CDR2 sequences are MGHRA and YSYEKL. The CDR3 bases are TGCGCCAGCAGCCAACAAGCGGGAGCCTCTTACGAGCAGTACTTC. Protein: CASSQQAGASYEQYF.

This chain links TRBV7-2 with TRBJ1-5, with TRBD1 matching over 8 bases. The V and J ends lost 4 bases and 2 bases, in that order; junction bases with no gene match: 4. The CDR3 covers 15 residues. Germline CDR1 and CDR2: SGHTA and FQGNSA. The CDR3 DNA is TGTGCCAGCAGCTCGACAGGGGTGGGCAATCAGCCCCAGCATTTT. Amino acids: CASSSTGVGNQPQHF.

This clone was recorded once. The V and J genes are TRBV18 and TRBJ1-5; D is possibly TRBD1 (6 bases). CDR1 and CDR2 from the germline V gene are KGHSH and LQKENI. Trimming took off 1 base at V and 2 bases at J, with 12 bases between the two ends. The length of the CDR3 is 16 residues. This CDR3 reads CASSPRGGGGNQPQHF. In nucleotides, the CDR3 is TGTGCCAGCTCACCACGGGGGGGCGGTGGCAATCAGCCCCAGCATTTT.

This clone was found a few times. J is TRBJ2-6 and V is TRBV6-2 or TRBV6-3; TRBD2 matches at 12 bases. V lost 4 bases and J lost 1; bases outside the gene matches: 8. CDR1 and CDR2 from the germline V gene are MNHEY and SVGEGT. The CDR3 sequence is 19 residues long. CDR3 amino acids: CASSFRLAGAQSGANVLTF. The CDR3 nucleotides are TGTGCCAGCAGTTTTAGACTAGCGGGAGCTCAATCTGGGGCCAACGTCCTGACTTTC.

A few counts support this clone. In DNA form, the CDR3 reads TGTGCCAGCAGCCTGAGCGGGGGCTACACCTTC. This encodes CASSLSGGYTF. The rearrangement joins TRBV12-3 or TRBV12-4 to TRBJ1-2; D gene ambiguous. This CDR3 region has 11 residues. V dropped 6 bases and J dropped 8 bases, with 10 bases sitting between them.

As for this clone: This sample also contains other DNA sequences that code for the same CDR3. V is TRBV5-1 and J is TRBJ1-2; 12 nucleotides align to TRBD1. The ends lost 0 bases at V and 8 bases at J; junction bases unmatched: 2. There are 14 residues in the CDR3. The germline V gene encodes CDR1 SGHRS and CDR2 YFSETQ. DNA for the CDR3: TGCGCCAGCAGCTTGGCCGGGACAGGGGGCGGCTACACCTTC. Protein product: CASSLAGTGGGYTF.

The chain uses TRBV11-1 and TRBJ1-1; D is undetermined. Germline lookup yields CDR1 SGHAT and CDR2 FQDESV (reference sequence). This CDR3 has 13 amino acids. The ends were cut back, 5 bases at V and 1 base at J, with 8 bases in the middle. Here the CDR3 reads CASSTEENTEAFF. In DNA, the CDR3 is TGTGCCAGCAGCACCGAGGAGAACACTGAAGCTTTCTTT.

This sequence joins TRBV7-9 and TRBJ1-5; D is undetermined. V lost 2 bases and J lost 4, with 9 bases in between. CDR1 and CDR2 from the germline V gene are SEHNR and FQNEAQ (reference sequence). This CDR3 contains 14 residues. For the CDR3, the DNA is TGTGCCAGCAGCTTATCCGGGAAGAATCAGCCCCAGCATTTT. Amino acids: CASSLSGKNQPQHF.